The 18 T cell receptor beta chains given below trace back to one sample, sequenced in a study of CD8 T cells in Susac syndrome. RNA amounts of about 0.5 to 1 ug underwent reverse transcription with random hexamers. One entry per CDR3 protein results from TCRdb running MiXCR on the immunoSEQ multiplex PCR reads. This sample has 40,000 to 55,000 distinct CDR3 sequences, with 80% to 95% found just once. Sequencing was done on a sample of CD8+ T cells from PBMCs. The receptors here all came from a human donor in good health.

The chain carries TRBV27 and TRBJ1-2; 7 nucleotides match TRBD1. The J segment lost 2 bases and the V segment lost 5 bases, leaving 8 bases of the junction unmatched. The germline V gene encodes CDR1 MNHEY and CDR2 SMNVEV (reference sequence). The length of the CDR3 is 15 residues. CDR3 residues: CASSGGLDRNYGYTF. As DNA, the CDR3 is TGTGCCAGCAGTGGGGGACTGGACAGGAACTATGGCTACACCTTC.

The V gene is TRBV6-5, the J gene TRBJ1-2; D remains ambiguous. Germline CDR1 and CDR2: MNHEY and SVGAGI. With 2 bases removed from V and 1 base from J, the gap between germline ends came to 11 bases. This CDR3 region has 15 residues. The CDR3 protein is CASSYAAEHNYGYTF. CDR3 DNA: TGTGCCAGCAGTTACGCGGCAGAACATAACTATGGCTACACCTTC.

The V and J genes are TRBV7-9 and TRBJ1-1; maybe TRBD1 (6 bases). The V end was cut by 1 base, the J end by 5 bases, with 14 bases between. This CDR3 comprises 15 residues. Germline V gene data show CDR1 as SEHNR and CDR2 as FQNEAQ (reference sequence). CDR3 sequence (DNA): TGTGCCAGCAGCTTAGTGGTGGGGGCGCGGACTGAAGCTTTCTTT. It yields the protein CASSLVVGARTEAFF.

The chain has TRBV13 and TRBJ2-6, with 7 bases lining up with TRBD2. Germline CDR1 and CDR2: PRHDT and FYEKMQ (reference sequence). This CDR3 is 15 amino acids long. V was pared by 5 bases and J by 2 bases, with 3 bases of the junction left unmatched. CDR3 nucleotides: TGTGCCAGCAGCCCGCGGGGGACTGGGGCCAACGTCCTGACTTTC. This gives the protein CASSPRGTGANVLTF.

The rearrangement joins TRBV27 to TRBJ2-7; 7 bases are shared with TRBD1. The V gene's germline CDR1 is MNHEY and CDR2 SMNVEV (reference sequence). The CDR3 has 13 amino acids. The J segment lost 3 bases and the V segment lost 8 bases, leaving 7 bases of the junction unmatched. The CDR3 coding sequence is TGTGCCAGCGGCTCAACAGGGGACTACGAGCAGTACTTC. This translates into CASGSTGDYEQYF.

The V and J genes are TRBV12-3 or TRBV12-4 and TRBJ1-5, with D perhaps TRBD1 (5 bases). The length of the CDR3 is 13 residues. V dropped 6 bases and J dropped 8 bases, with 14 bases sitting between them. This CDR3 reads CASSQSGTEPQHF. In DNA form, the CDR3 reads TGTGCCAGCAGCCAGAGTGGGACTGAGCCCCAGCATTTT.

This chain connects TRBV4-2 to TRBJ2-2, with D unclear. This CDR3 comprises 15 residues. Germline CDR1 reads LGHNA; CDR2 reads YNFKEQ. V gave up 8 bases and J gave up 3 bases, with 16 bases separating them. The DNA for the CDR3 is TGTGCCAGCTCCCCGGCACTAACGTACACCGGGGAGCTGTTTTTT. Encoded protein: CASSPALTYTGELFF.

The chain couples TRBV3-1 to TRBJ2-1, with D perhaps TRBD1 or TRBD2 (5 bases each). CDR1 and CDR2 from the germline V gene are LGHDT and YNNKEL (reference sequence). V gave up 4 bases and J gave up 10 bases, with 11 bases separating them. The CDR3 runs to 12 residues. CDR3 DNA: TGTGCCAGCAGCCCGGGGCATCCGGAGCAGTTCTTC. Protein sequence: CASSPGHPEQFF.

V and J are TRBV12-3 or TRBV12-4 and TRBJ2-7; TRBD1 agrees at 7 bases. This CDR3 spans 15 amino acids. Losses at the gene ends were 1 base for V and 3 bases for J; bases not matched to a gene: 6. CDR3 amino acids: CASSLEGDRVYEQYF. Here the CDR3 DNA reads TGTGCCAGCAGTTTAGAGGGGGACAGAGTCTACGAGCAGTACTTC.

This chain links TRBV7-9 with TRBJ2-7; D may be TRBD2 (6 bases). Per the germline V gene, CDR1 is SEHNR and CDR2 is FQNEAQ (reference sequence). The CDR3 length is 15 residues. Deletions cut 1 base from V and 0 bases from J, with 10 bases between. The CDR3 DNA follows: TGTGCCAGCAGCTTAGTTCTAGCGCTCTCCTACGAGCAGTACTTC. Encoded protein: CASSLVLALSYEQYF.

CDR3 sequence (DNA): TGCGCCAGCAGTGAAGCCAGATGGACCGGTTATGGAAACACCATATATTTT. It yields the protein CASSEARWTGYGNTIYF. The gene calls are TRBV10-2 and TRBJ1-3; D remains ambiguous. This CDR3 has 17 amino acids. CDR1 is WSHSY and CDR2 is SAAADI in the germline V gene. Trimming stripped 3 bases from V and 3 bases from J, with 18 bases between.

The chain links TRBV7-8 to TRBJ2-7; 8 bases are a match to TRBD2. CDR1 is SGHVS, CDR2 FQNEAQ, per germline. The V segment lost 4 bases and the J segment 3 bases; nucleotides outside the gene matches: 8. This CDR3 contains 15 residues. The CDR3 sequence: CASSSRTSRIYEQYF. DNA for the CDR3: TGTGCCAGCAGCTCGAGGACTAGCCGGATCTACGAGCAGTACTTC.

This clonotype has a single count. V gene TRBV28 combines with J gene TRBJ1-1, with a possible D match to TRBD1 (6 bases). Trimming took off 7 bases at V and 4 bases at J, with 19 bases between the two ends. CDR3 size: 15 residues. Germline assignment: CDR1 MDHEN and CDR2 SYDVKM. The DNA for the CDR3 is TGTGCCAGCACTCCACAGGGTTCGGGGTCCACTGAAGCTTTCTTT. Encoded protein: CASTPQGSGSTEAFF.

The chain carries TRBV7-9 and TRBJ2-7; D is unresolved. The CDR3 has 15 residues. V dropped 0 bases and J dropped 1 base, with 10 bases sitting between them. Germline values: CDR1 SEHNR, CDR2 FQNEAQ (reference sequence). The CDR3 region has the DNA TGTGCCAGCAGCTTAGCTACTTCTGTGTCCTACGAGCAGTACTTC. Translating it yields CASSLATSVSYEQYF.

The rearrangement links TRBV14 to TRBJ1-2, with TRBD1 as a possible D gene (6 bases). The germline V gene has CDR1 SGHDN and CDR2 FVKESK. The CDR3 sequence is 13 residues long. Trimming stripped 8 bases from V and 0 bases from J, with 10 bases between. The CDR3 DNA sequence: TGTGCCAGCTCAGGGGCGTCTAACTATGGCTACACCTTC. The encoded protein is CASSGASNYGYTF.

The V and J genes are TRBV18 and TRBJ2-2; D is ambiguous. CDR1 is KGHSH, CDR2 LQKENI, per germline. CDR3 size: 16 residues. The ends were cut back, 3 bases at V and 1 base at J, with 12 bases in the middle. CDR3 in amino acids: CASSPAVDRNTGELFF. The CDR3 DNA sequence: TGTGCCAGCTCACCCGCGGTGGATCGGAACACCGGGGAGCTGTTTTTT.

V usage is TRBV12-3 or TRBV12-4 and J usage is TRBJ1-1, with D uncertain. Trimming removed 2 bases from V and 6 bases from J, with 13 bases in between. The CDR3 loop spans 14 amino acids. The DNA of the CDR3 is TGTGCCAGCAGTTTACGACTTTTTGGCCCTGAAGCTTTCTTT. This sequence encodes CASSLRLFGPEAFF.

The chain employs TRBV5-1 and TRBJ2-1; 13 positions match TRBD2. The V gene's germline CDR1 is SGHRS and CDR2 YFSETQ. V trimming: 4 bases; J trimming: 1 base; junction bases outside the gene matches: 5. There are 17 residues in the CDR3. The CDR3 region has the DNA TGCGCCAGCAGCCCACGGACTAGCGGGAGTTCCTACAATGAGCAGTTCTTC. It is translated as CASSPRTSGSSYNEQFF.